These T cell receptor beta chains were read from a single sample in a study of T cells in Graves' hyperthyroidism and ophthalmopathy. TCRdb analysed the multiplex PCR reads with MiXCR anew, one entry per CDR3 protein. The sample shows hundreds of thousands of distinct CDR3 sequences, about 15% of them seen only once. The specimen sequenced was blood. These receptors were obtained from a woman in her 30s with Graves' hyperthyroidism that later progressed to Graves' ophthalmopathy. Each CDR3 is given with its conserved first and last residue. The order of the fields is J gene, V gene, D gene, clone size, CDR3 DNA, CDR3 protein. The D gene is left open where the match is weak. Clone size is not always given. Where it is, it says once, few, many or a class for expanded clones.

j_gene: TRBJ1-2
v_gene: TRBV6-1
d_gene: .
abundance: many
CDR3nt: TGTGCCAGCAGTGAAGCTCTGTATAGCTATGGCTACACCTTC
CDR3aa: CASSEALYSYGYTF

j_gene: TRBJ2-2
v_gene: TRBV9
d_gene: .
abundance: many
CDR3nt: TGTGCCAGCAGCGAGGTAGTGGGAGGCACGCTGAACACCGGGGAGCTGTTTTTT
CDR3aa: CASSEVVGGTLNTGELFF

j_gene: TRBJ2-1
v_gene: TRBV9
d_gene: .
abundance: many
CDR3nt: TGTGCCAGCAGCGTAGGTGGACTGACCTACAATGAGCAGTTCTTC
CDR3aa: CASSVGGLTYNEQFF

j_gene: TRBJ2-1
v_gene: TRBV29-1
d_gene: TRBD1
abundance: few
CDR3nt: TGCAGCGTTGAAGGGGACAGGGACTACAATGAGCAGTTCTTC
CDR3aa: CSVEGDRDYNEQFF

j_gene: TRBJ1-4
v_gene: TRBV27
d_gene: TRBD1
abundance: many
CDR3nt: TGTGCCAGCAGTTTATCCTTACAGGGGGCTAATGAAAAACTGTTTTTT
CDR3aa: CASSLSLQGANEKLFF

j_gene: TRBJ1-1
v_gene: TRBV11-2
d_gene: TRBD1
abundance: many
CDR3nt: TGTGCCAGCAGTTATGACAGGGCGGCCACTGAAGCTTTCTTT
CDR3aa: CASSYDRAATEAFF

j_gene: TRBJ1-6
v_gene: TRBV14
d_gene: TRBD1
abundance: .
CDR3nt: TGTGCCAGCAGCCCTTGCGGGACAGAGGCTAATTCACCCCTCCACTTT
CDR3aa: CASSPCGTEANSPLHF

j_gene: TRBJ2-7
v_gene: TRBV5-4
d_gene: .
abundance: few
CDR3nt: TGTGCCAGCAGCTTGGAAACAGGGAGGGGCGAGCAGTACTTC
CDR3aa: CASSLETGRGEQYF

j_gene: TRBJ1-6
v_gene: TRBV2
d_gene: .
abundance: many
CDR3nt: TGTGCCAGCAGGGACACTGGGTCACCCCTCCACTTT
CDR3aa: CASRDTGSPLHF

j_gene: TRBJ1-2
v_gene: TRBV27
d_gene: .
abundance: many
CDR3nt: TGTGCCAGCAGTTTTACAACGGTAGCTAACTATGGCTACACCTTC
CDR3aa: CASSFTTVANYGYTF

j_gene: TRBJ2-7
v_gene: TRBV12-3/TRBV12-4
d_gene: TRBD1
abundance: many
CDR3nt: TGTGCCAGCAGTCCCCCCGGGACAGTGTTATACGAGCAGTACTTC
CDR3aa: CASSPPGTVLYEQYF

j_gene: TRBJ2-5
v_gene: TRBV11-2
d_gene: TRBD2
abundance: .
CDR3nt: TGTGCCAGCAGCCGAACGGGGAGCGGGGGGTTTCAAGAGACCCAGTACTTC
CDR3aa: CASSRTGSGGFQETQYF

j_gene: TRBJ2-2
v_gene: TRBV6-1
d_gene: TRBD1
abundance: many
CDR3nt: TGTGCCAGCAGCCAATACCGACCGGGACAGGGGAGGAGTACCGGGGAGCTGTTTTTT
CDR3aa: CASSQYRPGQGRSTGELFF

j_gene: TRBJ2-2
v_gene: TRBV12-5
d_gene: TRBD1
abundance: .
CDR3nt: TGTGCTAGTGGTACCGGACAGGGAAACACCGGGGAGCTGTTTTTT
CDR3aa: CASGTGQGNTGELFF

j_gene: TRBJ2-7
v_gene: TRBV28
d_gene: .
abundance: many
CDR3nt: TGTGCCAGCAGTTTCCCCGGGGCAGCGAGGGTGGGGCAGCAGTACTTC
CDR3aa: CASSFPGAARVGQQYF

j_gene: TRBJ1-4
v_gene: TRBV7-8
d_gene: .
abundance: .
CDR3nt: TGTGCCAGCAGCATCTCCGGGACAAGTGCAACTAATGAAAAACTGTTTTTT
CDR3aa: CASSISGTSATNEKLFF

j_gene: TRBJ2-5
v_gene: TRBV7-3
d_gene: TRBD2
abundance: many
CDR3nt: TGTGCCAGCAGCCTGGGGGGCGGGAGGAAAGAGACCCAGTACTTC
CDR3aa: CASSLGGGRKETQYF

j_gene: TRBJ2-1
v_gene: TRBV19
d_gene: .
abundance: few
CDR3nt: TGTGCCAGTAGTATACGGGGCGATGAGCAGTTCTTC
CDR3aa: CASSIRGDEQFF

j_gene: TRBJ1-4
v_gene: TRBV3-1
d_gene: .
abundance: many
CDR3nt: TGTGCCAGCAGCCAAGACTCGCCAGGGAATGAAAAACTGTTTTTT
CDR3aa: CASSQDSPGNEKLFF

j_gene: TRBJ2-2
v_gene: TRBV29-1
d_gene: .
abundance: few
CDR3nt: TGCAGCTGTCGGACTCAGAACACCGGGGAGCTGTTTTTT
CDR3aa: CSCRTQNTGELFF

j_gene: TRBJ2-2
v_gene: TRBV10-3
d_gene: .
abundance: many
CDR3nt: TGTGCCATCAAAAGGGAGAACACCGGGGAGCTGTTTTTT
CDR3aa: CAIKRENTGELFF

j_gene: TRBJ1-1
v_gene: TRBV20-1
d_gene: TRBD1
abundance: many
CDR3nt: TGCAGTGCTTGCCCCGGGACAGGGGGCACTGAAGCTTTCTTT
CDR3aa: CSACPGTGGTEAFF

j_gene: TRBJ1-2
v_gene: TRBV7-6
d_gene: .
abundance: .
CDR3nt: TGTGCCAGCAGCTTAAGCGACAGCCCCAGCTATGGCTACACCTTC
CDR3aa: CASSLSDSPSYGYTF

j_gene: TRBJ2-1
v_gene: TRBV20-1
d_gene: .
abundance: few
CDR3nt: TGCAGTGCTAGAGATGGGACTGTCTACAATGAGCAGTTCTTC
CDR3aa: CSARDGTVYNEQFF

j_gene: TRBJ2-1
v_gene: TRBV28
d_gene: .
abundance: many
CDR3nt: TGTGCCAGCAGTCCCTACTACAATGAGCAGTTCTTC
CDR3aa: CASSPYYNEQFF

j_gene: TRBJ2-1
v_gene: TRBV20-1
d_gene: TRBD1
abundance: .
CDR3nt: TGCAGTGCTAGAGATCCGACAGGGGAGCAGTTCTTC
CDR3aa: CSARDPTGEQFF

j_gene: TRBJ2-7
v_gene: TRBV4-2
d_gene: TRBD2
abundance: .
CDR3nt: TGTGCCAGCAGCCAGGTGACTAGCGACTACGAGCAGTACTTC
CDR3aa: CASSQVTSDYEQYF

j_gene: TRBJ2-1
v_gene: TRBV14
d_gene: TRBD2
abundance: once
CDR3nt: TGTGCCAGCAGCCAACCGGGAGGCAACGGTGAGCAGTTCTTC
CDR3aa: CASSQPGGNGEQFF

j_gene: TRBJ2-7
v_gene: TRBV12-3/TRBV12-4
d_gene: TRBD2
abundance: many
CDR3nt: TGTGCCAGCAGTTGGGGACTAGCGGTGGCGGACGAGCAGTACTTC
CDR3aa: CASSWGLAVADEQYF

j_gene: TRBJ2-1
v_gene: TRBV11-2
d_gene: .
abundance: many
CDR3nt: TGTGCCAGCACGACTTACCCCAGCTCCTACAATGAGCAGTTCTTC
CDR3aa: CASTTYPSSYNEQFF

j_gene: TRBJ1-2
v_gene: TRBV20-1
d_gene: .
abundance: many
CDR3nt: TGCAGTGCTAGAGTTGAGGGCGTCTATGGCTACACCTTC
CDR3aa: CSARVEGVYGYTF

j_gene: TRBJ2-7
v_gene: TRBV6-2/TRBV6-3
d_gene: .
abundance: .
CDR3nt: TGTGCCAGCAGTCACGGGGGTTACGAGCAGTACTTC
CDR3aa: CASSHGGYEQYF

j_gene: TRBJ2-3
v_gene: TRBV25-1
d_gene: .
abundance: .
CDR3nt: TGTGCCAGCCGTGAATCATCTGAATATGGAGATACGCAGTATTTT
CDR3aa: CASRESSEYGDTQYF

j_gene: TRBJ2-7
v_gene: TRBV20-1
d_gene: .
abundance: few
CDR3nt: TGCAGTGCTAGTGGGGGTCTAGTCTACGAGCAGTACTTC
CDR3aa: CSASGGLVYEQYF

j_gene: TRBJ2-1
v_gene: TRBV19
d_gene: TRBD1
abundance: few
CDR3nt: TGTGCCAGTAGTCGACAGGGGGCCGGCGCCTACAATGAGCAGTTCTTC
CDR3aa: CASSRQGAGAYNEQFF

j_gene: TRBJ2-3
v_gene: TRBV20-1
d_gene: .
abundance: many
CDR3nt: TGCAGTGCTAGAGATCTCCGAGCGGCCATTAGCACAGATACGCAGTATTTT
CDR3aa: CSARDLRAAISTDTQYF

j_gene: TRBJ1-1
v_gene: TRBV7-9
d_gene: TRBD1
abundance: few
CDR3nt: TGTGCCAGCAGCACGCAGGGGGCGGCTGAAGCTTTCTTT
CDR3aa: CASSTQGAAEAFF

j_gene: TRBJ2-1
v_gene: TRBV5-4
d_gene: TRBD1
abundance: many
CDR3nt: TGTGCCAGCAGCCCTGGGGACAGGGGCTACAATGAGCAGTTCTTC
CDR3aa: CASSPGDRGYNEQFF

j_gene: TRBJ2-1
v_gene: TRBV7-9
d_gene: TRBD1
abundance: .
CDR3nt: TGTGCCAGCAGCTTTGACAGGGGTGAGCAGTTCTTC
CDR3aa: CASSFDRGEQFF

j_gene: TRBJ2-2
v_gene: TRBV27
d_gene: TRBD2
abundance: many
CDR3nt: TGTGCCAGCAGTCTGCTAGCGGGAGGGAACGGGGAGCTGTTTTTT
CDR3aa: CASSLLAGGNGELFF

j_gene: TRBJ2-7
v_gene: TRBV20-1
d_gene: .
abundance: .
CDR3nt: TGCAGTGCTAGAGTTCCAGGTTCTTCCTACGAGCAGTACTTC
CDR3aa: CSARVPGSSYEQYF

j_gene: TRBJ2-1
v_gene: TRBV7-2
d_gene: .
abundance: many
CDR3nt: TGTGCCAGCAGCTTAGTTCGGGGAGATAATGAGCAGTTCTTC
CDR3aa: CASSLVRGDNEQFF

j_gene: TRBJ1-2
v_gene: TRBV7-2
d_gene: .
abundance: many
CDR3nt: TGTGCCAGCAGCCCGAACAGGGACTATGGCTACACCTTC
CDR3aa: CASSPNRDYGYTF

j_gene: TRBJ1-5
v_gene: TRBV20-1
d_gene: TRBD1
abundance: few
CDR3nt: TGCAGTGCCAGCATTGGGACAGGGGAGGGTCAGCCCCAGCATTTT
CDR3aa: CSASIGTGEGQPQHF

j_gene: TRBJ2-7
v_gene: TRBV3-1
d_gene: .
abundance: .
CDR3nt: TGTGCCAGCAGCCTAACTTACCAGGGAAGCGACGAGCAGTACTTC
CDR3aa: CASSLTYQGSDEQYF

j_gene: TRBJ2-5
v_gene: TRBV14
d_gene: .
abundance: many
CDR3nt: TGTGCCAGCAGCCAATCGGACAGTAAGGAGACCCAGTACTTC
CDR3aa: CASSQSDSKETQYF

j_gene: TRBJ1-1
v_gene: TRBV28
d_gene: TRBD1
abundance: .
CDR3nt: TGTGCCAGCGTTGGCGGGGCAGGGGGCACTGAAGCTTTCTTT
CDR3aa: CASVGGAGGTEAFF

j_gene: TRBJ2-4
v_gene: TRBV25-1
d_gene: .
abundance: .
CDR3nt: TGTGCCAGCAGTGAAGGAGGGGGGATTGAAAACATTCAGTACTTC
CDR3aa: CASSEGGGIENIQYF

j_gene: TRBJ1-2
v_gene: TRBV6-1
d_gene: TRBD1
abundance: many
CDR3nt: TGTGCCAGCACACCGAGGACAGGGGCCACGGGCTACACCTTC
CDR3aa: CASTPRTGATGYTF

j_gene: TRBJ2-7
v_gene: TRBV4-3
d_gene: .
abundance: few
CDR3nt: TGCGCCAGCAGCCAAGATCGCGGCAGGGAGTACGAGCAGTACTTC
CDR3aa: CASSQDRGREYEQYF

j_gene: TRBJ2-3
v_gene: TRBV24-1
d_gene: TRBD2
abundance: .
CDR3nt: TGTGCCATCGGGACTAGCGGGAGGGTGGGCACAGATACGCAGTATTTT
CDR3aa: CAIGTSGRVGTDTQYF

j_gene: TRBJ2-5
v_gene: TRBV6-2/TRBV6-3
d_gene: TRBD1
abundance: .
CDR3nt: TGTGCCAGCAGCCGTACAGGGGGCGAGCAAGAGACCCAGTACTTC
CDR3aa: CASSRTGGEQETQYF

j_gene: TRBJ2-3
v_gene: TRBV6-1
d_gene: .
abundance: .
CDR3nt: TGTGCCAGCACGCGGTCCCCAGATACGCAGTATTTT
CDR3aa: CASTRSPDTQYF

j_gene: TRBJ2-5
v_gene: TRBV24-1
d_gene: .
abundance: many
CDR3nt: TGTGCCACCGGGGAGCAAGAGACCCAGTACTTC
CDR3aa: CATGEQETQYF

j_gene: TRBJ1-1
v_gene: TRBV19
d_gene: .
abundance: few
CDR3nt: TGTGCCAGTAGTATAGGGGCTTCGGGGACTGAAGCTTTCTTT
CDR3aa: CASSIGASGTEAFF

j_gene: TRBJ2-1
v_gene: TRBV28
d_gene: .
abundance: many
CDR3nt: TGTGCCAGCAGTTTGGCAGGGGCTCGGGAGCAGTTCTTC
CDR3aa: CASSLAGAREQFF

j_gene: TRBJ2-7
v_gene: TRBV12-3/TRBV12-4
d_gene: TRBD2
abundance: many
CDR3nt: TGTGCCACAAGACTAGCGGGTACTTACGAGCAGTACTTC
CDR3aa: CATRLAGTYEQYF

j_gene: TRBJ2-1
v_gene: TRBV4-3
d_gene: TRBD1
abundance: .
CDR3nt: TGCGCCAGCAGCCAAGATCTGGGACAGGGTGCCAATGAGCAGTTCTTC
CDR3aa: CASSQDLGQGANEQFF

j_gene: TRBJ2-3
v_gene: TRBV2
d_gene: .
abundance: many
CDR3nt: TGTGCCAGCAGTGCCGGGGGCGCCGCTAGCACAGATACGCAGTATTTT
CDR3aa: CASSAGGAASTDTQYF

j_gene: TRBJ1-5
v_gene: TRBV20-1
d_gene: .
abundance: many
CDR3nt: TGCAGTGCGGCTGAGGCTTTGAGCAATCAGCCCCAGCATTTT
CDR3aa: CSAAEALSNQPQHF